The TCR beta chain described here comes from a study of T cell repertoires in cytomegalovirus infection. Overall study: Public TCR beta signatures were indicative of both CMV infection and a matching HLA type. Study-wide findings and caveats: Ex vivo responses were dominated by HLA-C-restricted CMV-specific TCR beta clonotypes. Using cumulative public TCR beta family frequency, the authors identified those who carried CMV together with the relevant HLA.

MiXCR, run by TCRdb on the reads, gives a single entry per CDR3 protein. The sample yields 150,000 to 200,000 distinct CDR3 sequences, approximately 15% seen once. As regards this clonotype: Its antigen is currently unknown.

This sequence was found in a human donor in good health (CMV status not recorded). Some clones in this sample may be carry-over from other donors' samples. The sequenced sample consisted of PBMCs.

The CDR3 spells CSVEAFPGSMNEQFF. As DNA, the CDR3 is TGCAGCGTTGAAGCTTTTCCGGGATCCATGAATGAGCAGTTCTTC. The V gene is TRBV29-1, the J gene TRBJ2-1; D perhaps matches TRBD2 (5 bases). Per germline, CDR1 SQVTM and CDR2 ANQGSEA. The CDR3 covers 15 residues. With 1 base removed from V and 7 bases from J, the gap between germline ends came to 17 bases.